This T cell receptor beta chain was found in a study of T cell clonotyping in hematopoietic cell transplantation. Study-level results: Higher Inverse Simpson Index values in graft donor and pretransplant recipient predicted broader posttransplant TCR diversity. After transplant, recipient diversity fell while pathologically expanded clonotypes grew through day 180. Without cell sorting, CD4 versus CD8 contributions remain unresolved.

The CDR3 sequence is 11 residues long. V lost 6 bases and J lost 6, with 6 bases in between. The germline CDR1 and CDR2 sequences are MDHEN and SYDVKM. Recipients were bled about 28 days pretransplant and at posttransplant days 30, 100, 180. Clones were read by immunoSEQ multiplex PCR, and TCRdb kept only the in-frame ones, dropping some. The table includes 10,000 to 15,000 clones, roughly 92% detected once. Of note for this clone: Its target is unknown.

The sample in question was PBMCs, obtained 100 days after allogeneic stem cell transplant. The sequence was obtained from a female patient in her 50s who had an allogeneic stem cell transplant from an unrelated donor, so the T cells may come from the graft donor. Some clones in this sample may be carry-over from other donors' samples. V gene TRBV28 combines with J gene TRBJ1-5, with D unclear. CDR3 in amino acids: CASRVTQPQHF. The CDR3 bases are TGTGCCAGCAGGGTAACTCAGCCCCAGCATTTT.